A single sample is the source of the 14 T cell receptor beta chains below, sequenced in a study of breast tumors, draining lymph nodes, adjacent tissues (TCRdb year 2016). Lymph node samples came from the axillary draining lymph nodes of breast cancer patients. The method was multiplex PCR. Sequencing took place on an Illumina HiSeq 2000. The public reads were quality trimmed at Q25 with fastp and then assembled into clones with MiXCR by TCRdb, keeping productive beta chains. Rows matching on CDR3 protein sequence are summarized as one entry with the most common DNA and genes. Here the sample has about 270,000 distinct CDR3 sequences; around 30% occur a single time. The top ten clonotypes cover 0.85% to 1.2% of the sample. What was sequenced was axillary lymph node tissue. The receptor source for this set is a female donor with breast cancer. Some clones in this sample may be carry-over from other donors' samples.

This clonotype was observed many times. The chain has TRBV20-1 and TRBJ2-7, with a weak D call TRBD2 (5 bases). Trimming shortened V by 3 bases and J by 6 bases, and 12 bases separated the two germline ends. The CDR3 runs to 12 residues. The germline V gene has CDR1 DFQATT and CDR2 SNEGSKA (reference sequence). CDR3 amino acids: CSASAVSGEQYF. Written as DNA, the CDR3 is TGCAGTGCTAGTGCGGTCAGCGGCGAGCAGTACTTC.

This clonotype was picked up one time. This sequence may be a read error, since a much larger clone differs from it by one base. The chain has TRBV6-1 and TRBJ1-5, with TRBD1 as a possible D gene (6 bases). The germline V gene encodes CDR1 MNHNS and CDR2 SASEGT. The CDR3 is 16 residues long. Between the trimmed V and J ends, which lost 6 bases and 2 bases, there was a span of 17 bases. CDR3 in DNA: TGTGCCAGCAGCAGCCTCAGGGGTTATGGCAATCAGCCCCAGCATTTT. Protein product: CASSSLRGYGNQPQHF.

With regard to this clonotype: Since a much larger clone is just one base distant, this may be a read error. In this CDR3 the conserved last residue, phenylalanine or tryptophan, is missing, so a read error is likely. The chain couples TRBV5-4 to TRBJ2-3, with TRBD2 as a possible D gene (7 bases). The ends were cut back, 1 base at V and 4 bases at J, with 10 bases in the middle. Germline V gene sequence: CDR1 SGHNT, CDR2 YYREEE (reference sequence). The CDR3 runs to 14 residues. CDR3 sequence reads: CASSLQGRADTQYL. In DNA form, the CDR3 reads TGTGCCAGCAGCTTGCAGGGGAGGGCAGATACGCAGTATCTT.

Ten or more counts support this clonotype. The chain links TRBV9 to TRBJ2-1, with D unresolved. Germline loops: CDR1 SGDLS, CDR2 YYNGEE. Trimming shortened V by 0 bases and J by 7 bases, and 5 bases separated the two germline ends. The CDR3 loop spans 12 amino acids. The CDR3 region has the DNA TGTGCCAGCAGCGTAGTAGCTAATGAGCAGTTCTTC. Protein product: CASSVVANEQFF.

This clonotype was recorded many times. The rearrangement links TRBV20-1 to TRBJ2-3; 8 bases agree with TRBD2. The CDR3 extends over 14 amino acids. Germline-derived CDR1 and CDR2 are DFQATT and SNEGSKA (reference sequence). V gave up 6 bases and J gave up 3 bases; unmatched junction bases: 8. CDR3 protein: CSAQIQRETDTQYF. CDR3 in DNA: TGCAGTGCCCAGATCCAGCGGGAGACAGATACGCAGTATTTT.

Many counts were recorded for this clonotype. V and J are TRBV11-3 and TRBJ1-5; D not certain. Looked up from germline, CDR1 is SGHNT and CDR2 is YENEEA. The CDR3 extends over 13 amino acids. Trimming left V 2 bases short and J 5 bases short, with 7 bases between. The CDR3 sequence is CASSLNWYQPQHF. The DNA for the CDR3 is TGTGCCAGCAGCTTAAATTGGTATCAGCCCCAGCATTTT.

This clonotype was recorded at least ten times. The rearrangement links TRBV11-2 to TRBJ2-7; D perhaps matches TRBD2 (7 bases). The V end lost 3 bases, the J end lost 6 bases, and 18 bases lay between the germline ends. This CDR3 is built from 15 residues. Germline assignment: CDR1 SGHAT and CDR2 FQNNGV. This CDR3 reads CASSLGGAPWGEQYF. For the CDR3, the DNA is TGTGCCAGCAGCTTGGGGGGGGCGCCGTGGGGCGAGCAGTACTTC.

The rearrangement uses TRBV7-3 and TRBJ2-1, with 13 bases matching TRBD2. J gave up 6 bases and V 1 base, and 3 bases lay outside the gene matches. Germline V gene sequence: CDR1 SGHTA, CDR2 FQGTGA. There are 16 residues in the CDR3. As DNA, the CDR3 is TGTGCCAGCAGCTTAAGACGGACTAGCGGGAGCAATGAGCAGTTCTTC. It yields the protein CASSLRRTSGSNEQFF. Looking up the rest from reference TRBV7-3 and TRBJ2-1 gives the full variable domain: GAGVSQTPSNKVTEKGKYVELRCDPISGHTALYWYRQSLGQGPEFLIYFQGTGAADDSGLPNDRFFAVRPEGSVSTLKIQRTERGDSAVYLCASSLRRTSGSNEQFFGPGTRLTVL.

The chain combines TRBV3-1 with TRBJ2-5; 7 nucleotides agree with TRBD1. CDR1 and CDR2 (germline): LGHDT, YNNKEL (reference sequence). V shed 4 bases, J shed 6 bases, and the junction held 17 bases outside the gene matches. The CDR3 runs 17 residues. Written as DNA, the CDR3 is TGTGCCAGCAGCCGGCAGGGGGTTCGGAGTGCAAGTCAGACCCAGTACTTC. This gives the protein CASSRQGVRSASQTQYF.

This clonotype was observed at least ten times. The gene calls are TRBV5-4 and TRBJ2-7, with D possibly being TRBD1 or TRBD2 (6 bases each). Deletions cut 5 bases from V and 6 bases from J, with 18 bases between. The germline V gene encodes CDR1 SGHNT and CDR2 YYREEE (reference sequence). The CDR3 consists of 14 residues. CDR3 in amino acids: CASSRAGGLGEQYF. The CDR3 nucleotides read TGTGCCAGCAGTCGCGCCGGGGGCCTGGGCGAGCAGTACTTC.

This clonotype was counted many times. V and J are TRBV10-3 and TRBJ1-2; D unclear. Germline V CDR1 and CDR2: ENHRY, SYGVKD. The CDR3 covers 15 residues. V was trimmed by 0 bases and J by 4 bases, leaving 12 bases between them. The CDR3 loop is CAISESVDGSYGYTF. CDR3 DNA sequence: TGTGCCATCAGTGAGTCGGTTGACGGGAGCTATGGCTACACCTTC.

This chain joins TRBV4-2 and TRBJ2-1, with 10 bases lining up with TRBD2. Germline CDR1 LGHNA, CDR2 YNFKEQ. V shed 4 bases, J shed 5 bases, and the junction held 11 bases outside the gene matches. This CDR3 comprises 17 residues. Here the CDR3 reads CASSPHTAGGPDNEQFF. As DNA, the CDR3 is TGTGCCAGCAGCCCCCACACAGCGGGAGGGCCGGACAATGAGCAGTTCTTC.

This clonotype was seen ten or more times. Given a much more abundant clone one base away, this may be a read error. The rearrangement links TRBV29-1 to TRBJ1-2; perhaps TRBD1 as D (5 bases). CDR1 is SQVTM and CDR2 is ANQGSEA in the germline V gene. This CDR3 spans 19 amino acids. This CDR3 reads CSVASDWDGVRSGNYGYPF. CDR3 bases: TGCAGCGTTGCTTCCGACTGGGACGGGGTGCGTTCCGGCAACTATGGCTACCCCTTC.

The CDR3 sequence is CASSLVSDGNTEAFF. The CDR3 DNA reads TGCGCCAGCAGCTTGGTGTCAGACGGAAACACTGAAGCTTTCTTT. This chain joins TRBV5-1 and TRBJ1-1; D is undetermined. From germline, CDR1 is SGHRS and CDR2 YFSETQ. Trimming shortened V by 0 bases and J by 2 bases, and 11 bases separated the two germline ends. The CDR3 is 15 amino acids.